These 3 T cell receptor beta chains were all obtained from the same sample, sequenced in a study of human T cells and chemical hapten exposure. Each CDR3 protein gets one entry after TCRdb re-called the RACE reads with MiXCR. The data contain about 380,000 distinct CDR3 sequences, about 6% of them singletons. The time point is: patch test 2, 6 weeks after DPC sensitization. The treatment was: therapeutic diphenylcyclopropenone sensitization with weekly scalp DPC. Sequencing was performed on whole blood, taken in connection with sensitization to the hapten diphenylcyclopropenone (DPC). The receptors were sampled from a young woman with alopecia areata. Some clones in this sample may be carry-over from other donors' samples.

This chain joins TRBV6-2 or TRBV6-3 and TRBJ1-1; D gene unclear. The germline CDR1 and CDR2 sequences are MNHEY and SVGEGT. This CDR3 region has 11 residues. The germline V and J ends were trimmed by 3 bases and 10 bases, with 9 bases remaining between them. The CDR3 sequence is CASSYPTGAFF. In nucleotides, the CDR3 is TGTGCCAGCAGTTATCCCACCGGAGCTTTCTTT.

This clonotype was detected only a few times. This rearrangement joins TRBV10-3 to TRBJ1-6; D perhaps matches TRBD1 (5 bases). Germline CDR1 ENHRY, CDR2 SYGVKD. V lost 7 bases and J 3 bases, leaving 13 bases between the germline ends. This CDR3 has 15 residues. Here the CDR3 reads CAITPGADYNSPLHF. The CDR3 DNA is TGTGCCATCACACCCGGGGCAGACTATAATTCACCCCTCCACTTT.

The rearrangement joins TRBV5-1 to TRBJ1-2; unclear D gene. Germline-derived CDR1 and CDR2 are SGHRS and YFSETQ. V was pared by 0 bases and J by 7 bases, with 10 bases between. The CDR3 length is 13 residues. This CDR3 is CASSLASGSGYTF. CDR3 sequence (DNA): TGCGCCAGCAGCTTGGCATCAGGATCTGGCTACACCTTC.